This record covers a single T cell receptor (beta chain). This entry is derived from a study of T cells expressing NK-cell markers. CDR3 length: 16 residues. From its re-call of the 5' RACE reads, TCRdb lists each CDR3 protein once, without DNA. This sample's table reports more than 120,000 distinct CDR3 sequences. The chain joins TRBV12-3 or TRBV12-4 to TRBJ1-6. The clonotype originates from a man younger than 35 in good health. The sample was blood T cells: a sorted CD56 or NKG2C T cell subset, CD4+ or CD8+ T cells, or bulk PBMC T cells (not recorded which). Here the CDR3 reads CASSLDRTSFMSPLHF.